This T cell receptor beta chain originates from a study of cytomegalovirus exposure and HLA in healthy donors. This CDR3 is built from 16 residues. Germline V CDR1 and CDR2: LGHNA, YSLEER. V gave up 1 base and J gave up 5 bases; unmatched junction bases: 6. This PCR relied on a set of 60 Vbeta primers and 13 Jbeta primers. Here immunoSEQ multiplex PCR was the method, and the copy in TCRdb shows in-frame clones only, minus some. The data show about 120,000 clones, over 75% seen once. This chain connects TRBV4-3 to TRBJ1-4, with 8 nucleotides matching TRBD1. The clonotype was recovered from a man aged 35 to 55 in good health and CMV-seronegative. The sample taken for sequencing was PBMCs. The CDR3 DNA follows: TGCGCCAGCAGCCAAGGCGGACAGGGCTCGAATGAAAAACTGTTTTTT. This translates into CASSQGGQGSNEKLFF.